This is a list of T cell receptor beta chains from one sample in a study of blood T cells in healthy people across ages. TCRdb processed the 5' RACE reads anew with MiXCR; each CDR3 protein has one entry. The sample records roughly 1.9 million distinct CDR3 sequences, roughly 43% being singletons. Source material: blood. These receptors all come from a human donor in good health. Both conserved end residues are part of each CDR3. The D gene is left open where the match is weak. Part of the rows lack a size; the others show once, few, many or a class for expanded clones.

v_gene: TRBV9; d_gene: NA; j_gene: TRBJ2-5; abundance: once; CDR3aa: CASSVDGSGETQYF; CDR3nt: TGTGCCAGCAGCGTAGATGGGAGCGGAGAGACCCAGTACTTC
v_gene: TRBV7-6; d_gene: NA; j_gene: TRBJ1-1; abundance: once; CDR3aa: CASSVQVDTEAFF; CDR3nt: TGTGCCAGCAGCGTACAGGTCGACACTGAGGCTTTCTTT
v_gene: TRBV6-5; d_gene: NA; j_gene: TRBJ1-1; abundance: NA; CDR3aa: CASRRAQATLEAFF; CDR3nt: TGTGCCAGCAGGAGGGCCCAAGCCACCCTTGAAGCTTTCTTT
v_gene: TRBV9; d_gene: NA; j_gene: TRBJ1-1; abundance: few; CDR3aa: CASSVQEITEAFF; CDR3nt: TGTGCCAGCAGCGTTCAGGAGATTACTGAAGCTTTCTTT
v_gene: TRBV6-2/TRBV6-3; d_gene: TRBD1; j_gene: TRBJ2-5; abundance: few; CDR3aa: CASRDRHTQETQYF; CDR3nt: TGTGCCAGCCGGGACAGGCATACCCAAGAGACCCAGTACTTC
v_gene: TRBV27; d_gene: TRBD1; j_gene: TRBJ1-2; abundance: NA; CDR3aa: CASRPTGEGGYTF; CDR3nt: TGTGCCAGCAGACCCACAGGGGAGGGCGGCTACACCTTC
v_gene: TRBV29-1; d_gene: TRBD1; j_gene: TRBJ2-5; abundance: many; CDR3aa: CSVRDRVQETQYF; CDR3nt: TGCAGCGTACGGGACAGGGTCCAAGAGACCCAGTACTTC
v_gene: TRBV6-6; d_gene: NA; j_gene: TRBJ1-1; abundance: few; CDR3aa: CASSYSTGFTEAFF; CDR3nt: TGTGCCAGCAGTTACTCCACAGGGTTCACTGAAGCTTTCTTT
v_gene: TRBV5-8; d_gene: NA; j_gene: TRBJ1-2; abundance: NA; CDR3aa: CASSSIFRDPGRPYGYTF; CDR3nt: TGTGCCAGCAGCTCTATTTTCCGAGACCCAGGGAGGCCCTATGGCTACACCTTC
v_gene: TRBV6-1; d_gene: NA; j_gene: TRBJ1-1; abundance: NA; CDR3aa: CASSDSGVSEAFF; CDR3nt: TGTGCCAGCAGTGACTCAGGGGTTTCTGAAGCTTTCTTT
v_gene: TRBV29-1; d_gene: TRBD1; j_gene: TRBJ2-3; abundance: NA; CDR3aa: CSALQTGTDTQYF; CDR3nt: TGCAGCGCCCTACAGACAGGGACGGATACGCAGTATTTT
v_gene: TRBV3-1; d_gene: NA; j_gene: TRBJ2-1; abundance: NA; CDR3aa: CASSQGVGDPYNEQFF; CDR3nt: TGTGCCAGCAGCCAAGGCGTTGGGGACCCCTACAATGAGCAGTTCTTC
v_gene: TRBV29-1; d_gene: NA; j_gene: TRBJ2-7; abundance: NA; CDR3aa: CSVVLGDYEQYF; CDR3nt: TGCAGCGTTGTGCTCGGAGACTACGAGCAGTACTTC
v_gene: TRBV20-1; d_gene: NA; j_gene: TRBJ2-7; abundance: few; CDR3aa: CSAPPAGQNLVSYEQYF; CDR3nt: TGCAGTGCCCCTCCGGCAGGGCAAAACCTTGTCTCCTACGAGCAGTACTTC
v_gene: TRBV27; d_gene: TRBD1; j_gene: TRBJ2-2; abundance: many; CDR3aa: CASKTGEVGELFF; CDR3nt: TGTGCCAGCAAGACAGGGGAGGTCGGGGAGCTGTTTTTT
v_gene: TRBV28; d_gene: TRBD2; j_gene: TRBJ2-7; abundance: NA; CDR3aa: CASRILAGVNEQYF; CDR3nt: TGTGCCAGCAGGATACTAGCGGGAGTGAACGAGCAGTACTTC
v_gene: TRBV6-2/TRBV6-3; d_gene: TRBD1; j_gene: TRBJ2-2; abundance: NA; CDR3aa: CASSKMDRDTGELFF; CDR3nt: TGTGCCAGCAGTAAAATGGACAGGGACACCGGGGAGCTGTTTTTT
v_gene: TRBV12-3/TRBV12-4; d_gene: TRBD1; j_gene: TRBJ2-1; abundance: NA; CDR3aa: CASSNRGVEEQFF; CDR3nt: TGTGCCAGCAGCAACAGGGGGGTGGAAGAGCAGTTCTTC
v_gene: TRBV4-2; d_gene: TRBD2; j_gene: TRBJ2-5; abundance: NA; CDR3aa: CASSQDPSGGAEETQYF; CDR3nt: TGTGCCAGCAGCCAAGATCCTAGCGGGGGGGCGGAAGAGACCCAGTACTTC
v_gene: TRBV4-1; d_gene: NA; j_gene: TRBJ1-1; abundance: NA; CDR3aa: CASSQVLLFEAFF; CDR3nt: TGCGCCAGCAGCCAGGTTCTTTTGTTTGAAGCTTTCTTT
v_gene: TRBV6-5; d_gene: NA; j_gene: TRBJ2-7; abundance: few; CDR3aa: CATNGGLLYEQYF; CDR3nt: TGTGCCACAAACGGAGGGTTGCTCTACGAGCAGTACTTC
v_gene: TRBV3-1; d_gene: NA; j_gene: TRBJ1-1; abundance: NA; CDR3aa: CASSQAGGLGTEAFF; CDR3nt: TGTGCCAGCAGCCAAGCGGGGGGCTTAGGCACTGAAGCTTTCTTT
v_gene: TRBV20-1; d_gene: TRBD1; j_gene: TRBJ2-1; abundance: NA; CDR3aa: CSAPTGTETGNEHFF; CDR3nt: TGCAGTGCTCCGACCGGGACAGAAACGGGCAATGAGCATTTCTTC
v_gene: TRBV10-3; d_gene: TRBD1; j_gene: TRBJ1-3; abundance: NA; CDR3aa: CAISAAGGSGNTIYF; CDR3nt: TGTGCCATCAGTGCGGCAGGGGGCTCTGGAAACACCATATATTTT
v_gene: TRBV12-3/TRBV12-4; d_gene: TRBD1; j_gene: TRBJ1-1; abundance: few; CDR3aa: CASSLRQGDFEAFF; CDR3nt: TGTGCCAGCAGTTTAAGACAGGGTGACTTTGAAGCTTTCTTT
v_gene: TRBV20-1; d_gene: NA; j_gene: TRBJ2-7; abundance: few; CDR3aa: CSAERQGSYEQYF; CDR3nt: TGCAGTGCTGAGCGGCAGGGTTCCTACGAGCAGTACTTC
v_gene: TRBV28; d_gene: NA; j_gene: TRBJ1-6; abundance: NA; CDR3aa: CASALRGGGSPLHF; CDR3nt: TGTGCCAGCGCCCTGAGAGGAGGAGGATCACCCCTCCACTTT
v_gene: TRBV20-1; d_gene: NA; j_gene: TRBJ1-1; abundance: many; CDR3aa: CSATANTEAFF; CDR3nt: TGCAGTGCTACGGCGAACACTGAAGCTTTCTTT
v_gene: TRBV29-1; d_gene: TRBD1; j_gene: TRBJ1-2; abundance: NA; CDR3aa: CSVEPRQGYYGYTF; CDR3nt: TGCAGCGTTGAACCCCGACAGGGGTACTATGGCTACACCTTC
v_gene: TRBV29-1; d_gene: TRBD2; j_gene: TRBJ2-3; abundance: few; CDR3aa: CSARKLAGSSTDTQYF; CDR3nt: TGCAGCGCCAGGAAACTAGCGGGGTCTAGCACAGATACGCAGTATTTT
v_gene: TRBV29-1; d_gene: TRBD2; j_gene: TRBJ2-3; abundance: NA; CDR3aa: CSALMTGTSGGASGDTQYF; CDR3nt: TGCAGCGCCCTGATGACCGGGACTAGCGGGGGGGCCAGTGGAGATACGCAGTATTTT
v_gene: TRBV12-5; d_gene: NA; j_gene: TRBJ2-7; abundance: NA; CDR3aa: CASGLTLTGTQFEQYF; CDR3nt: TGTGCTAGTGGTTTGACCCTCACAGGGACTCAATTCGAGCAGTACTTC
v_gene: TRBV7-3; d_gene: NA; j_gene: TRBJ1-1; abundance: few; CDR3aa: CASKLQGNTEAFF; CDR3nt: TGTGCCAGCAAGTTACAGGGGAACACTGAAGCTTTCTTT
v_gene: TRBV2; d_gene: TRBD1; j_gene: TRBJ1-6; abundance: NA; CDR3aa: CASRGVTGSSYNSPLHF; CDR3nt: TGTGCCAGCAGGGGAGTGACAGGGAGCTCCTATAATTCACCCCTCCACTTT
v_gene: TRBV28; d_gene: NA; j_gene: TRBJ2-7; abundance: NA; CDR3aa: CASGGSFYEQYF; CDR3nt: TGTGCCAGCGGAGGGTCCTTCTACGAGCAGTACTTC
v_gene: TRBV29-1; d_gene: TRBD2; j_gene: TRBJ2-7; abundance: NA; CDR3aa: CSAGLAGHSYEQYF; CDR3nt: TGCAGCGCTGGACTAGCGGGGCACTCCTACGAGCAGTACTTC
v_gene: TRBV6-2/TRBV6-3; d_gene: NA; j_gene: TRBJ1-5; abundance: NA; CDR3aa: CASSSNRFASNQPQHF; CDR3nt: TGTGCCAGCAGTTCCAACAGATTCGCTAGCAATCAGCCCCAGCATTTT
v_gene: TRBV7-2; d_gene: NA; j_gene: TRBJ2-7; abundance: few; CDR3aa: CASSPPGRGPYEQYF; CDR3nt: TGTGCCAGCAGCCCACCGGGCAGGGGCCCCTACGAGCAGTACTTC
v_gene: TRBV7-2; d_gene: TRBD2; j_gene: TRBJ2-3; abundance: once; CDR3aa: CASSLIAGGRTDTQYF; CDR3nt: TGTGCCAGCAGCCTCATAGCGGGGGGGCGGACAGATACGCAGTATTTT
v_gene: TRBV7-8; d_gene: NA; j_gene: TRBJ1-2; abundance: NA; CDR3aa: CASSATGSGYGYTF; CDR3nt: TGTGCCAGCAGCGCCACAGGGTCTGGCTATGGCTACACCTTC
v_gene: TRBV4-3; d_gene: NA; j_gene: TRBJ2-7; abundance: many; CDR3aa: CASSQDFVSTYEQYF; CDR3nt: TGCGCCAGCAGCCAAGATTTCGTCTCCACTTACGAGCAGTACTTC
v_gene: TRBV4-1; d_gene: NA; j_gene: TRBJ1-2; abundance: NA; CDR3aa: CASKSQPLSITF; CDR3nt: TGCGCCAGTAAATCCCAACCCCTATCCATCACCTTC
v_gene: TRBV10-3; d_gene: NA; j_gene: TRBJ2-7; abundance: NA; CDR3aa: CAVSASYEQYF; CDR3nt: TGTGCCGTCAGTGCGTCCTACGAGCAGTACTTC
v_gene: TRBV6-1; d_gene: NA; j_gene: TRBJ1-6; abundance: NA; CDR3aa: CASSELMRNSPLHF; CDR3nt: TGTGCCAGCAGTGAACTAATGAGGAATTCACCCCTCCACTTT
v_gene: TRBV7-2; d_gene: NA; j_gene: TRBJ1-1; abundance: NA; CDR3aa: CASSLVAAGVNTEAFF; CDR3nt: TGTGCCAGCAGCTTAGTGGCAGCTGGGGTGAACACTGAAGCTTTCTTT
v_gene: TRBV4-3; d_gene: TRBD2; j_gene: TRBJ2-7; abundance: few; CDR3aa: CASSQVFGGAYEQYF; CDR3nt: TGCGCCAGCAGCCAAGTTTTCGGGGGGGCCTACGAGCAGTACTTC
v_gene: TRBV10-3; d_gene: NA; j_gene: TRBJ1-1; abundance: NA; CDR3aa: CAISNLPGLSTEAFF; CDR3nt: TGTGCCATCAGCAACCTACCTGGGCTGAGCACTGAAGCTTTCTTT
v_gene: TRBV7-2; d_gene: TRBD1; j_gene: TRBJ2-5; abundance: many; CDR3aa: CASTRTGGMETQYF; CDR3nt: TGTGCCAGCACCCGGACAGGGGGCATGGAGACCCAGTACTTC
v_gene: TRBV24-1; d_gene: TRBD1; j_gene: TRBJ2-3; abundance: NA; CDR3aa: CATQGQLHADTQYF; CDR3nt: TGTGCCACCCAGGGACAGCTCCACGCAGATACGCAGTATTTT
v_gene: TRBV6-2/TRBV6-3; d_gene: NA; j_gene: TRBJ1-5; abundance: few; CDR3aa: CASRGGIQPQHF; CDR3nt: TGTGCCAGCAGGGGAGGTATCCAGCCCCAGCATTTT